Below, 18 T cell receptor beta chains from the same sample are listed, as sequenced in a study of cytomegalovirus exposure and HLA in healthy donors. PCR was performed using 60 Vbeta and 13 Jbeta primers. Only in-frame clones appear in the TCRdb table, and some are missing; sequencing was by immunoSEQ multiplex PCR. The sample yields more than 90,000 clones, over 60% seen once. Sequencing was done on a sample of PBMCs. The receptors were gathered from a young woman in good health and CMV-seronegative.

V usage is TRBV11-2 and J usage is TRBJ2-5; 8 nucleotides match TRBD1. With V trimmed by 5 bases and J by 4 bases, 9 bases remained unmatched. The CDR3 has 15 residues. CDR1 is SGHAT, CDR2 FQNNGV, per germline. DNA of the CDR3: TGTGCCAGCAGCCTCCCCCAGACAGGGGTAGAGACCCAGTACTTC. The encoded protein is CASSLPQTGVETQYF. Filled out from reference TRBV11-2 and TRBJ2-5, the complete variable domain reads EAGVAQSPRYKIIEKRQSVAFWCNPISGHATLYWYQQILGQGPKLLIQFQNNGVVDDSQLPKDRFSAERLKGVDSTLKIQPAKLEDSAVYLCASSLPQTGVETQYFGPGTRLLVL.

This chain joins TRBV28 and TRBJ1-6; D is possibly TRBD1 (6 bases). V lost 6 bases and J 11 bases, leaving 20 bases between the germline ends. This CDR3 contains 15 residues. Germline CDR1 is MDHEN and CDR2 is SYDVKM. CDR3 in DNA: TGTGCCAGCAGAACCGGGACACTCAACGGAGCACCCCTCCACTTT. Residues: CASRTGTLNGAPLHF.

In its sample, this clone was seen a few times. In nucleotides, the CDR3 is TGCGCCAGCAGCTTGGTCCTGGGCGAAGAAGCTTTCTTT. This codes for CASSLVLGEEAFF. The J gene is TRBJ1-1, the V gene TRBV5-1; no clear D gene. Trimming took 0 bases from V and 8 from J, leaving 11 bases between them. The CDR3 covers 13 residues. Per the germline V gene, CDR1 is SGHRS and CDR2 is YFSETQ.

V gene TRBV19 combines with J gene TRBJ2-2; D may be TRBD2 (5 bases). Trimming took 6 bases from V and 3 from J, leaving 14 bases between them. The V gene's germline CDR1 is LNHDA and CDR2 SQIVND (reference sequence). The CDR3 is 15 residues long. CDR3 protein: CASRRPGLHTGELFF. The DNA for the CDR3 is TGTGCCAGTAGACGTCCCGGACTTCACACCGGGGAGCTGTTTTTT.

The chain employs TRBV7-2 and TRBJ2-3, with 9 bases lining up with TRBD2. Germline CDR1 SGHTA, CDR2 FQGNSA. V shed 1 base, J shed 2 bases, and the junction held 1 base outside the gene matches. CDR3 length equals 15 residues. As DNA, the CDR3 is TGTGCCAGCAGCTTAGGACTAGCGGCCACAGATACGCAGTATTTT. It yields the protein CASSLGLAATDTQYF.

V and J are TRBV2 and TRBJ2-1; weak D call: TRBD1 (5 bases). The CDR3 loop spans 14 amino acids. In germline, CDR1 is SNHLY, CDR2 FYNNEI. V lost 4 bases to trimming and J lost 3 bases, with 10 bases between them. The CDR3 DNA follows: TGTGCCAGCAGTGGACACACAGGCTACAATGAGCAGTTCTTC. The encoded protein is CASSGHTGYNEQFF.

The chain links TRBV7-9 to TRBJ1-5, with a weak D call TRBD1 (5 bases). The CDR3 loop spans 14 amino acids. The V end was cut by 5 bases, the J end by 5 bases, with 13 bases between. Germline V gene sequence: CDR1 SEHNR, CDR2 FQNEAQ (reference sequence). The CDR3 sequence: CASSHDGGHQPQHF. DNA of the CDR3: TGTGCCAGCAGCCACGACGGGGGTCATCAGCCCCAGCATTTT.

The chain has TRBV6-5 and TRBJ2-7; D gene ambiguous. The germline V gene encodes CDR1 MNHEY and CDR2 SVGAGI. V lost 0 bases and J lost 3, with 6 bases in between. This CDR3 has 13 residues. The DNA of the CDR3 is TGTGCCAGCAGTTACTCTTTAAACTACGAGCAGTACTTC. The encoded protein is CASSYSLNYEQYF.

The genes are TRBV5-6 and TRBJ2-2; D possibly corresponds to TRBD2 (6 bases). The V gene's germline CDR1 is SGHDT and CDR2 YYEEEE. This CDR3 is 16 amino acids long. V was cut by 1 base and J by 4 bases, with 14 bases left in between. CDR3: CASSLRELLVTGELFF. The CDR3 DNA follows: TGTGCCAGCAGCTTGCGGGAGTTGTTGGTCACCGGGGAGCTGTTTTTT.

The genes are TRBV19 and TRBJ1-5, with D unclear. The length of the CDR3 is 17 residues. Germline V gene lookup returns CDR1 LNHDA and CDR2 SQIVND (reference sequence). Between the trimmed V and J ends, which lost 2 bases and 4 bases, there was a span of 18 bases. The CDR3: CASSINRLWYRNQPQHF. CDR3 sequence (DNA): TGTGCCAGTAGTATAAATAGGTTATGGTACAGAAATCAGCCCCAGCATTTT.

The chain uses TRBV5-1 and TRBJ2-1, with 7 bases that match TRBD2. Germline CDR1 reads SGHRS; CDR2 reads YFSETQ. The trim removed 4 bases at V and 9 bases at J, leaving 1 base unmatched. The CDR3 sequence is 11 residues long. In DNA form, the CDR3 reads TGCGCCAGCAGCAGGGAGGGTGAGCAGTTCTTC. Translation: CASSREGEQFF.

The chain's CDR3 is CSVIVSGSYEQYF. The CDR3 nucleotides are TGCAGCGTTATAGTTAGCGGTTCCTACGAGCAGTACTTC. The rearrangement links TRBV29-1 to TRBJ2-7; possible D gene TRBD2, 6 bases. Germline V gene data show CDR1 as SQVTM and CDR2 as ANQGSEA. V lost 5 bases and J lost 1, with 12 bases in between. The CDR3 runs to 13 residues.

The gene calls are TRBV5-1 and TRBJ2-1; D is possibly TRBD1 (5 bases). The germline V gene encodes CDR1 SGHRS and CDR2 YFSETQ. V dropped 0 bases and J dropped 4 bases, with 11 bases sitting between them. This CDR3 contains 15 residues. The CDR3 DNA follows: TGCGCCAGCAGCTTGGAGGGGATTATTTACAATGAGCAGTTCTTC. Protein: CASSLEGIIYNEQFF. Together with reference TRBV5-1 and TRBJ2-1, the CDR3 gives the full variable domain: KAGVTQTPRYLIKTRGQQVTLSCSPISGHRSVSWYQQTPGQGLQFLFEYFSETQRNKGNFPGRFSGRQFSNSRSEMNVSTLELGDSALYLCASSLEGIIYNEQFFGPGTRLTVL.

This sequence joins TRBV5-6 and TRBJ1-2; tentative D call: TRBD1 (6 bases). The CDR3 loop spans 15 amino acids. In germline, CDR1 is SGHDT, CDR2 YYEEEE. Between the trimmed V and J ends, which lost 5 bases and 3 bases, there was a span of 17 bases. The CDR3 loop is CASSKWITGHYGYTF. The CDR3 nucleotides read TGTGCCAGCAGTAAGTGGATAACAGGGCACTATGGCTACACCTTC.

The V call is TRBV14, the J call TRBJ2-3; no definite D call. The CDR3 loop spans 13 amino acids. CDR1 SGHDN and CDR2 FVKESK come from the germline V gene. Trimming took 4 bases from V and 3 from J, leaving 8 bases between them. This chain's CDR3 is CASSRIATDTQYF. The CDR3 DNA reads TGTGCCAGCAGCCGAATAGCTACAGATACGCAGTATTTT.

V gene TRBV15 combines with J gene TRBJ1-2; 8 positions match TRBD1. Trimming removed 5 bases from V and 8 bases from J; junction bases left unmatched: 19. The germline V gene has CDR1 LNHNV and CDR2 YYDKDF (reference sequence). The CDR3 runs to 17 residues. CDR3 residues: CATSGRVLWQGARGYTF. CDR3 in DNA: TGTGCCACCAGCGGACGGGTCTTGTGGCAGGGGGCGCGCGGCTACACCTTC.

This chain connects TRBV4-1 to TRBJ2-3; TRBD2 agrees at 8 bases. This CDR3 comprises 15 residues. Per the germline V gene, CDR1 is MGHRA and CDR2 is YSYEKL. Germline trimming cut 4 bases from V and 4 bases from J; bases unmatched to any gene: 7. Here the CDR3 DNA reads TGCGCCAGCAGCCCCCAGCGGGAGCGTGCAGATACGCAGTATTTT. This gives the protein CASSPQRERADTQYF.

The rearrangement links TRBV2 to TRBJ1-2; no definite D call. Trimming left V 4 bases short and J 3 bases short, with 15 bases between. CDR1 and CDR2 from the germline V gene are SNHLY and FYNNEI. CDR3 size: 15 residues. The CDR3 loop is CASSVRPTPDYGYTF. As DNA, the CDR3 is TGTGCCAGCAGTGTGCGTCCAACCCCCGACTATGGCTACACCTTC.